This T cell receptor beta chain was profiled in a study of human T cells and chemical hapten exposure. TCRdb re-analysed the RACE reads in MiXCR, keeping a single row per CDR3 protein. Among over 300,000 distinct CDR3 sequences listed, more than 4.5% were seen once. This clonotype was seen repeatedly, ten times or more. CDR3 length: 17 amino acids. V was trimmed by 0 bases and J by 6 bases, leaving 20 bases between them. From germline, CDR1 is KGHSH and CDR2 LQKENI. This sample's time point: pre-sensitization, week 0. Treatment of the sample: therapeutic diphenylcyclopropenone sensitization with weekly scalp DPC.

The J gene is TRBJ1-2, the V gene TRBV18; no clear D. This TCR was recovered from a woman in her forties or fifties with alopecia areata. Some clones in this sample may be carry-over from other donors' samples. Material: whole blood, obtained in connection with sensitization to the hapten diphenylcyclopropenone (DPC). This CDR3 is CASSPPLRASGHNGYTF. The CDR3 nucleotides read TGTGCCAGCTCACCACCTCTACGGGCCTCCGGTCACAATGGCTACACCTTC.